This TCR beta chain emerged from a study of blood T cell repertoires in COVID-19. Background on the study: COVID-19 samples collected from the United States, Italy and Spain covered acute and convalescent phases. Nucleic acid was either cDNA or gDNA, and it came from T cells, B-cell-depleted T cells, or PBMCs.

Study processing details: The authors estimated nucleated cell counts from reference gene primer amplification. TCRdb keeps only in-frame clones here, not all; method: immunoSEQ multiplex PCR. For V, J and clone size, that table is used; D and trimming come from the DNA. The sample holds a few hundred thousand clones, 85% to 90% seen once. This clone was seen a single time. J was trimmed by 1 base and V by 5 bases; bases with no gene match: 5. CDR3 length: 14 residues. CDR1 is SGHRS, CDR2 YFSETQ, per germline. Material for sequencing was peripheral blood. The V call is TRBV5-1, the J call TRBJ2-5; 7 bases match TRBD1. The TCR was taken from an elderly man with acute or convalescent COVID-19. CDR3 amino acids: CASRLTGFQETQYF. The DNA of the CDR3 is TGCGCCAGCAGGCTGACAGGGTTCCAAGAGACCCAGTACTTC.